This T cell receptor (beta chain) was identified during a study of cytomegalovirus exposure and HLA in healthy donors (dated by TCRdb to the late 2010s). About the investigation overall: The 500 to 700 repertoires of the first cohort and the 120 validation repertoires were produced on the same platform, according to a later analysis. The study aimed to test whether cataloging public T cell receptors could reveal signatures of past pathogen exposure. A separate validation cohort of about 110 different subjects was used in addition to the approximately 610-subject first cohort. To predict cytomegalovirus infection status, the study brought together high-throughput TCR immunosequencing, statistical association of individual TCRs with disease status, and machine learning. Overall study results and their limits: The authors suggested that the approach could potentially be extended to other disease states and immunological phenotypes. All 130 or so repertoires were used to score co-occurrence in the validation cohort in a later analysis, because that analysis had no HLA typing for the cohort. In both the original and validation cohorts, the classifier was reported to diagnose cytomegalovirus status with high specificity and sensitivity. Most TCR sequences were observed very rarely across donors, whereas some public TCRs were present in many individuals. A few of the identified cytomegalovirus-associated TCR beta chains were confirmed in vitro to be specific for cytomegalovirus antigens. The study gave a list of 150 to 200 TCR beta chains associated with cytomegalovirus. In a later analysis, TCRs clustered in the first cohort were found to also tend to co-occur in the 100 to 150 validation repertoires, with over 90% of cluster scores above 0.

The library was built by means of the immunoSEQ multiplex PCR assay. In the original analysis: To diagnose cytomegalovirus status from the catalog of TCR beta chain sequences, a statistical classification framework was built. In TCRdb, the immuneACCESS table is reduced to in-frame sequences with V and J assigned. These tables do not hold every clone; where another copy was compared, an unresolved V gene accounts for under half, and the others remain unexplained. The V and J calls and clone size are taken from that table; D and trimming were inferred from the DNA. The sample table shows fewer than 350,000 clones, and more than 75% are seen once. The top ten hold around 0.92% of the sample. A word on this clone: The antigen this receptor binds is unknown. One base away there is no much larger clone; base qualities are not given.

The germline ends are 12 bases apart after V is trimmed by 3 bases and J by 4 bases. The germline V gene (reference sequence) yields GTSNPN for CDR1 and SVGIG for CDR2. The CDR3 holds 13 amino acids from the cysteine to the phenylalanine. The DNA shown is the 39-base CDR3, in frame from base 1. The donors belonged to the validation cohort of about 130 subjects, which was separate from the approximately 700-subject first cohort. The sequence is built from TRBV30 and TRBJ1-1; TRBD1 is a possible D gene, resting on 6 matching bases. Specimen: PBMCs. This receptor was obtained from a woman under 30 in good health and CMV-seronegative. The CDR3 protein: CAWRGGAGTEAFF. In nucleotides, the sequence is TGTGCCTGGAGGGGGGGGGCTGGCACTGAAGCTTTCTTT.